Detailed here is one T cell receptor (beta chain). It was version v3.0 of the immunoSEQ assay that was run at survey level. Clones were sequenced by immunoSEQ multiplex PCR, and TCRdb holds only the in-frame ones, with some missing. The sample carries about 32,000 clones, 80% to 90% recorded once. This entry belongs to a study of long-term antiretroviral therapy in people with HIV. Sequenced material: unsorted PBMCs, taken 2.2 years after starting antiretroviral therapy. The TCR originated in a man younger than 35 with HIV.

The CDR3 coding sequence is TGTGCCAGCAGGGGGACTAACCGACTAGGGGAGCAGTACTTC. This sequence encodes CASRGTNRLGEQYF. V and J are TRBV28 and TRBJ2-7, with 7 bases fitting TRBD2. Germline V lookup: CDR1 MDHEN, CDR2 SYDVKM. V shed 6 bases and J 7 bases; nucleotides not matched to a gene: 12. The CDR3 runs to 14 residues.